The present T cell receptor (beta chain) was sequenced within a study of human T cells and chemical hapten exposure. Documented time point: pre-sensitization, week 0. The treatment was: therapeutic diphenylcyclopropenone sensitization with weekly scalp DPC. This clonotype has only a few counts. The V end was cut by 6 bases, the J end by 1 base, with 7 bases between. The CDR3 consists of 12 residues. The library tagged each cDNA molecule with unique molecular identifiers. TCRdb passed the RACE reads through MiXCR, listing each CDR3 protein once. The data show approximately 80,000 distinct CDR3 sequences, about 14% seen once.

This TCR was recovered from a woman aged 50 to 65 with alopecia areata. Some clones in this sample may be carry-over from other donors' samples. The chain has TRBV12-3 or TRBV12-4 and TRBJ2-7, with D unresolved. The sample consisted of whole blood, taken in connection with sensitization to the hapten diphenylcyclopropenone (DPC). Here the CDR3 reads CASSSGSYEQYF. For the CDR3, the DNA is TGTGCCAGCAGCAGTGGGTCCTACGAGCAGTACTTC.